Given below is one TCR beta chain in context. What this receptor recognizes is not known. There are no base qualities to consult, and no much larger clone falls within one base. The CDR3 runs 13 amino acids, cysteine and phenylalanine included. Only the CDR3 part of the read is kept: 39 bases, read in frame from the first base. From the germline V gene (reference sequence), CDR1 is LNHDA and CDR2 is SQIVND. Trimming at the junction amounts to 2 bases on V and 7 bases on J, and the germline ends lie 11 bases apart. All of the isolated RNA was reverse transcribed with the High Capacity cDNA Reverse Transcription Kit, so expressed TCRB transcripts were sequenced. Naive, central memory and regulatory T cell samples underwent deep immunoSEQ sequencing, averaging about 3.57 million total reads per sample. After sorted cells were lysed in RLT buffer, RNA was extracted with DNase-treated RNeasy Micro or Mini kits, with the choice depending on cell number. Each cell subset was processed separately to prevent cross-contamination, with patient and healthy donor samples processed together. The immunoSEQ multiplex PCR was used to amplify TCRB sequences from cDNA, generating 87-bp fragments that spanned the CDR3 region. Amplicons were sequenced on the Illumina HiSeq platform. For the original study's pipeline: PCR bias was corrected computationally using synthetic template baselines, and reads within Hamming distance 2 were collapsed, with unmergeable singletons discarded. Reads were aligned to IMGT to assign V, D and J genes, CDR3 length, and insertions or deletions at six rearrangement sites. Within each subset, clonotype counts were normalized to sorted cell number, and only after that were true diversity and Gini coefficients computed with the tcR R package. The overlap coefficient, calculated on TCRB nucleotide sequences, was used to quantify repertoire sharing. Out-of-frame TCRB sequences from naive cells were analyzed to stand in for the pre-selection repertoire. The table was pulled from immuneACCESS by TCRdb, which kept in-frame rearrangements only. Such tables lose some clones; where checked, under half of the loss comes from unresolved V genes, and the rest has no known cause. V, J and clone size are taken as reported in that table, and D and trimming were inferred from the DNA itself. This sample has around 450,000 clones in its table, and roughly 11% of those were observed once. About 0.045% of the sample is taken by the ten largest.

This sample is part of a study of beta chain features in type 1 diabetes (dated by TCRdb to 2017 to 2018). With respect to the entire study: Mean age, gender distribution, total cell number and subset yield did not differ between patients and healthy donors. Regulatory and stem cell-like memory subsets were isolated from only 8 patients and about eight healthy donors, whereas naive and central memory subsets came from all 30 or so donors. A total of about 110,000,000 sorted cells were examined across all samples, and a strong correlation was observed between cell number per subset and RNA yield. The study compared the TCRB repertoires of sorted circulating CD4+ T cell subsets in recently diagnosed type 1 diabetes patients with those in matched healthy donors. General findings and caveats noted by the study authors: At VDJ recombination sites, patients with type 1 diabetes made fewer insertions and deleted more nucleotides, a pattern implying thymic rearrangement abnormalities. Shorter templates might have been favored by PCR, but patient and control samples were amplified and corrected together, so both groups would have been affected equally by any skew. Because the HLA sub-analyses included only small numbers of individuals, any influence of HLA type on TCRB rearrangement was left unresolved. A moderate but significant shortening of TCRB CDR3 length was observed in type 1 diabetes patients in all four CD4+ subsets. The naive, central memory and regulatory TCRB repertoires appeared to resemble one another more closely among patients than among healthy donors. Sequencing cDNA rather than genomic DNA could over-represent highly expressing activated cells, although activation and CD3 levels did not differ between groups.

Each donor gave one peripheral blood draw, averaging approximately 0.12 L, which was collected into heparinised tubes. Using a panel that included CD45RO, CCR7, CD25, CD127, CD95 and CD27, naive, central memory, regulatory and stem cell-like memory CD4+ T cells were sorted on a BD FACSAria II. Every sorted population had a purity above 98%. Right away, PBMCs were isolated by Lymphoprep density gradient centrifugation and were stained directly, with no culture step. So that batch effects would be minimized, each experiment stained and sorted samples in pairs, pairing one healthy donor with one patient.

The chain was built from TRBV19 and TRBJ1-1; the D gene is perhaps TRBD1, from 5 matching bases. The receptor was isolated from a woman younger than 35 in good health. The sample comprised naive CD4+ T cells from blood. The sample's cell subset or site label, decoded: true naive CD4+ T cells. The CDR3 is CASSILGRIEAFF. The nucleotides are TGTGCCAGTAGTATATTGGGGCGGATTGAAGCTTTCTTT.